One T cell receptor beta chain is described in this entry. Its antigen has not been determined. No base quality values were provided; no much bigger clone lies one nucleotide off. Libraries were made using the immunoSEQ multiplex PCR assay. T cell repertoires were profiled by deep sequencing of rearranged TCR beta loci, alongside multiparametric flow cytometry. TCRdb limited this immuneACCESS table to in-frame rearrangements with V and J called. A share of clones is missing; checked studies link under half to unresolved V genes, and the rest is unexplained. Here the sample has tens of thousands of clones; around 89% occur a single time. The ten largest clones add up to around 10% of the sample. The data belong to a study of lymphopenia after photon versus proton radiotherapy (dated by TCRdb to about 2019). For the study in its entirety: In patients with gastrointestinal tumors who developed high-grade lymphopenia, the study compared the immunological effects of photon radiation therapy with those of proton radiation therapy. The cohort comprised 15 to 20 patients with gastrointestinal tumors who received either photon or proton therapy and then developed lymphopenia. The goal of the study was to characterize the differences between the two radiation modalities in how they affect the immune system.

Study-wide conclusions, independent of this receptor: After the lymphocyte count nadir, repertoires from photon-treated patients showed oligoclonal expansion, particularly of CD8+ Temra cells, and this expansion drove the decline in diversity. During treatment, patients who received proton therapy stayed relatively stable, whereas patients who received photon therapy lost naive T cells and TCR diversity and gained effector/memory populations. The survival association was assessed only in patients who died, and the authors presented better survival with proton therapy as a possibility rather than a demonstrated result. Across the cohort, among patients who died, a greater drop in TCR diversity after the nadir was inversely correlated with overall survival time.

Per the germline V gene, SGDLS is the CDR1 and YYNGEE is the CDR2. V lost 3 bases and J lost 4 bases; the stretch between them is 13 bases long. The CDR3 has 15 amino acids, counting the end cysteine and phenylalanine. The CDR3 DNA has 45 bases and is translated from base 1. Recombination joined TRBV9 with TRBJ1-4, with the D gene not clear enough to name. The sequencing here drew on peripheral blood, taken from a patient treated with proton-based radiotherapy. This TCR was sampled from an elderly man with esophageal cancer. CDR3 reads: CASSDRANGNEKLFF. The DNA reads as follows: TGTGCCAGCAGCGACCGGGCGAACGGTAATGAAAAACTGTTTTTT.